Described below is a single T cell receptor beta chain sequence and its context. TCRdb re-called the RT-PCR reads through MiXCR, storing one row per CDR3 protein. The data show fewer than 95,000 distinct CDR3 sequences, about 5% seen once. These data come from a study of patients and donors after allogeneic stem cell transplantation. The sequence was obtained from a human donor who was either an allogeneic HSCT recipient or a stem cell or donor lymphocyte infusion donor (not recorded which). It is not recorded whose cells these are; they may come from a transplant donor. Material for sequencing was blood, either unsorted or a sorted T cell fraction (not recorded which).

In DNA, the CDR3 is TGTGCCAGCAGCGCAACTCTTGGGATTGGGGCCAACGTCCTGACTTTC. Translated: CASSATLGIGANVLTF. This rearrangement joins TRBV9 to TRBJ2-6; D ambiguous. Germline values: CDR1 SGDLS, CDR2 YYNGEE. The CDR3 spans 16 residues. V gave up 3 bases and J gave up 3 bases, with 13 bases separating them. Supplemented by reference TRBV9 and TRBJ2-6, the full variable domain reads DSGVTQTPKHLITATGQRVTLRCSPRSGDLSVYWYQQSLDQGLQFLIQYYNGEERAKGNILERFSAQQFPDLHSELNLSSLELGDSALYFCASSATLGIGANVLTFGAGSRLTVL.